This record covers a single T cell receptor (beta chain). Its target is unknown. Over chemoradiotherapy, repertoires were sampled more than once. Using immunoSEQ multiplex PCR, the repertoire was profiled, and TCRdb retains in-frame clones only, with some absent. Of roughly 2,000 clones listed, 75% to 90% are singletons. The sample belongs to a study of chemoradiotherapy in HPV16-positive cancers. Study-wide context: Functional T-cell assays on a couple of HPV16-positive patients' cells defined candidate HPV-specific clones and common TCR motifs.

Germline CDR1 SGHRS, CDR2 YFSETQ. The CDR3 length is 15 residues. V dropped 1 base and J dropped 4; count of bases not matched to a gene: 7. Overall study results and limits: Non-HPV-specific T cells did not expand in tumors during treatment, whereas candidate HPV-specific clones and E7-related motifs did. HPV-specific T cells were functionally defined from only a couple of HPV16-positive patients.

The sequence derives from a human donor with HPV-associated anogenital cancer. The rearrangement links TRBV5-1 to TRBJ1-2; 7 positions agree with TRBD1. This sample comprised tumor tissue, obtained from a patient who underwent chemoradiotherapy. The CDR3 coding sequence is TGCGCCAGCAGCTTGATGGGGACAGAGCTCTATGGCTACACCTTC. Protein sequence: CASSLMGTELYGYTF.